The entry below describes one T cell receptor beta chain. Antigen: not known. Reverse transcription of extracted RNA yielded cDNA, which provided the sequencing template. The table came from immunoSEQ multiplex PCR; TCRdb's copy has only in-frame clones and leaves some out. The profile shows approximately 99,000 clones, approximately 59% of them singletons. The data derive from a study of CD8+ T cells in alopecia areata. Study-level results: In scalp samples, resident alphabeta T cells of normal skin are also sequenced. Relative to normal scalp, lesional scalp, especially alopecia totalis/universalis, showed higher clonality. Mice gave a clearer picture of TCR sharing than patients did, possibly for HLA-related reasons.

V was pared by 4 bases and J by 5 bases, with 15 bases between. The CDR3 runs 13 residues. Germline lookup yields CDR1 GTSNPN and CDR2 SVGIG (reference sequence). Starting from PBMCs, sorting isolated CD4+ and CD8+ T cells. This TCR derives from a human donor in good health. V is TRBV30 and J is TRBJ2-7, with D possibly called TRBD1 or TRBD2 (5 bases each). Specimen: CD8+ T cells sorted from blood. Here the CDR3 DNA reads TGTGCCTGGAACATAGGGGTGGGAGACGAGCAGTACTTC. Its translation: CAWNIGVGDEQYF.